Sequencing of this T cell receptor (beta chain) was carried out in a study of shared clonotypes between healthy human individuals. Notes on the study in general: Specimens sampled were limited to blood, with tissue repertoires likely differing.

The data were produced by immunoSEQ multiplex PCR, yet TCRdb's version contains in-frame clones alone and is incomplete. The sample shows about 470,000 clones, 70% to 80% of them seen only once. The germline V gene encodes CDR1 MGHRA and CDR2 YSYEKL. V dropped 0 bases and J dropped 1 base, with 16 bases sitting between them. The CDR3 length is 18 residues. Of note for this clone: Its antigen is still unknown.

The sequence derives from a woman between 40 and 50 years old in good health. Some clones in this sample may be carry-over from other donors' samples. The chain has TRBV4-1 and TRBJ2-1; D is undetermined. Sequenced: PBMCs. CDR3 DNA sequence: TGCGCCAGCAGCCAAGACCCCAAACGGATATCATCCTACAATGAGCAGTTCTTC. This encodes CASSQDPKRISSYNEQFF.